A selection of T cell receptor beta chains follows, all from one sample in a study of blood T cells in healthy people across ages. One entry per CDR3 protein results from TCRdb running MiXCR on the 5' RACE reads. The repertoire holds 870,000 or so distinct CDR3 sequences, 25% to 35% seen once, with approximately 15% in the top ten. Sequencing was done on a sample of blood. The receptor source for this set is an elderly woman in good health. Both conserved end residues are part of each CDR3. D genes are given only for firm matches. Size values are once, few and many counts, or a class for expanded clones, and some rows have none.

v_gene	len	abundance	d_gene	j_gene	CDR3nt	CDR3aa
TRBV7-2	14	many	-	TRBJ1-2	TGTGCCAGCAGCTTAAACGGATTTGACTATGGCTACACCTTC	CASSLNGFDYGYTF
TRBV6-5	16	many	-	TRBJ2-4	TGTGCCAGCAGTAAGACCCGGACAGTAGCCAAAAACATTCAGTACTTC	CASSKTRTVAKNIQYF
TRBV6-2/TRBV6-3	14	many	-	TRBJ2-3	TGTGCCAGCAGTTACTCCGGGATCACAGATACGCAGTATTTT	CASSYSGITDTQYF
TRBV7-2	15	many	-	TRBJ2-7	TGTGCCAGCAGCTCCCAGGGCAAGGTAGCGACCGAGCAGTACTTC	CASSSQGKVATEQYF
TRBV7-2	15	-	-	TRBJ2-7	TGTGCCAGCAGCTTAGGGGCGGGGAGAGGGAACGAGCAGTACTTC	CASSLGAGRGNEQYF
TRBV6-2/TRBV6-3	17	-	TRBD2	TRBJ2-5	TGTGCCAGCAGTTACTCGACGGCGGGAGGCCCACAAGAGACCCAGTACTTC	CASSYSTAGGPQETQYF
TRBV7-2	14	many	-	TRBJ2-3	TGTGCCAGCAGCACATTTTGGGGCGCAGATACGCAGTATTTT	CASSTFWGADTQYF
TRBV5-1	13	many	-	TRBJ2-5	TGCGCCAGCAGCTTCAGGGTCGGGGAGACCCAGTACTTC	CASSFRVGETQYF
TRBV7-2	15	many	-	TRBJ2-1	TGTGCCAGCAGCGGATCCGGGACAACCTACAATGAGCAGTTCTTC	CASSGSGTTYNEQFF
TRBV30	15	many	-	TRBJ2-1	TGTGCCTGGAGGGGCCGGGGTGAGGTCTACAATGAGCAGTTCTTC	CAWRGRGEVYNEQFF
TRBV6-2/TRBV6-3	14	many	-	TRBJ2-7	TGTGCCAGCAGGCGAAGACGCGGATTCTACGAGCAGTACTTC	CASRRRRGFYEQYF
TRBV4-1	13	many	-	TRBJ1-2	TGCGCCAGCAGCCAAGACAGGTCGTGGGGCTACACCTTC	CASSQDRSWGYTF
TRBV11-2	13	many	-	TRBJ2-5	TGTGCCAGCAGCTTATACATCCAAGAGACCCAGTACTTC	CASSLYIQETQYF
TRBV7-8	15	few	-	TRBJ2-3	TGTGACAGCAGCTTAGTCCGTACTAGCACAGATACGCAGTATTTT	CDSSLVRTSTDTQYF
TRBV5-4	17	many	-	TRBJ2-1	TGTGCCAGCAGCTTGGGGCACAGAGACCCCTCCTACAATGAGCAGTTCTTC	CASSLGHRDPSYNEQFF
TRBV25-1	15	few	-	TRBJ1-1	TGTGCCAGCAGTGGAACAGGGTATTCGAACACTGAAGCTTTCTTT	CASSGTGYSNTEAFF
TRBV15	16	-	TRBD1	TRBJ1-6	TGTGCCACCAGCAGAGATCCCACAGGGGGCAATTCACCCCTCCACTTT	CATSRDPTGGNSPLHF
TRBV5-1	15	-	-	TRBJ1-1	TGCGCCAGCAGCTTTCGTTCGACTGGGAACACTGAAGCTTTCTTT	CASSFRSTGNTEAFF
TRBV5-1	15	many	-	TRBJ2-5	TGCGCCAGCAGCTTGGGTCAGGGTAAGGTCGAGACCCAGTACTTC	CASSLGQGKVETQYF
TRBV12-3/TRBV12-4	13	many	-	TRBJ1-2	TGTGCCAGCAGTGTGACACTTTCCTATGGCTACACCTTC	CASSVTLSYGYTF
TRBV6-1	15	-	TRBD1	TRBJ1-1	TGTGCCAGCACCCCGACAGGGGGTTGGAGCACTGAAGCTTTCTTT	CASTPTGGWSTEAFF